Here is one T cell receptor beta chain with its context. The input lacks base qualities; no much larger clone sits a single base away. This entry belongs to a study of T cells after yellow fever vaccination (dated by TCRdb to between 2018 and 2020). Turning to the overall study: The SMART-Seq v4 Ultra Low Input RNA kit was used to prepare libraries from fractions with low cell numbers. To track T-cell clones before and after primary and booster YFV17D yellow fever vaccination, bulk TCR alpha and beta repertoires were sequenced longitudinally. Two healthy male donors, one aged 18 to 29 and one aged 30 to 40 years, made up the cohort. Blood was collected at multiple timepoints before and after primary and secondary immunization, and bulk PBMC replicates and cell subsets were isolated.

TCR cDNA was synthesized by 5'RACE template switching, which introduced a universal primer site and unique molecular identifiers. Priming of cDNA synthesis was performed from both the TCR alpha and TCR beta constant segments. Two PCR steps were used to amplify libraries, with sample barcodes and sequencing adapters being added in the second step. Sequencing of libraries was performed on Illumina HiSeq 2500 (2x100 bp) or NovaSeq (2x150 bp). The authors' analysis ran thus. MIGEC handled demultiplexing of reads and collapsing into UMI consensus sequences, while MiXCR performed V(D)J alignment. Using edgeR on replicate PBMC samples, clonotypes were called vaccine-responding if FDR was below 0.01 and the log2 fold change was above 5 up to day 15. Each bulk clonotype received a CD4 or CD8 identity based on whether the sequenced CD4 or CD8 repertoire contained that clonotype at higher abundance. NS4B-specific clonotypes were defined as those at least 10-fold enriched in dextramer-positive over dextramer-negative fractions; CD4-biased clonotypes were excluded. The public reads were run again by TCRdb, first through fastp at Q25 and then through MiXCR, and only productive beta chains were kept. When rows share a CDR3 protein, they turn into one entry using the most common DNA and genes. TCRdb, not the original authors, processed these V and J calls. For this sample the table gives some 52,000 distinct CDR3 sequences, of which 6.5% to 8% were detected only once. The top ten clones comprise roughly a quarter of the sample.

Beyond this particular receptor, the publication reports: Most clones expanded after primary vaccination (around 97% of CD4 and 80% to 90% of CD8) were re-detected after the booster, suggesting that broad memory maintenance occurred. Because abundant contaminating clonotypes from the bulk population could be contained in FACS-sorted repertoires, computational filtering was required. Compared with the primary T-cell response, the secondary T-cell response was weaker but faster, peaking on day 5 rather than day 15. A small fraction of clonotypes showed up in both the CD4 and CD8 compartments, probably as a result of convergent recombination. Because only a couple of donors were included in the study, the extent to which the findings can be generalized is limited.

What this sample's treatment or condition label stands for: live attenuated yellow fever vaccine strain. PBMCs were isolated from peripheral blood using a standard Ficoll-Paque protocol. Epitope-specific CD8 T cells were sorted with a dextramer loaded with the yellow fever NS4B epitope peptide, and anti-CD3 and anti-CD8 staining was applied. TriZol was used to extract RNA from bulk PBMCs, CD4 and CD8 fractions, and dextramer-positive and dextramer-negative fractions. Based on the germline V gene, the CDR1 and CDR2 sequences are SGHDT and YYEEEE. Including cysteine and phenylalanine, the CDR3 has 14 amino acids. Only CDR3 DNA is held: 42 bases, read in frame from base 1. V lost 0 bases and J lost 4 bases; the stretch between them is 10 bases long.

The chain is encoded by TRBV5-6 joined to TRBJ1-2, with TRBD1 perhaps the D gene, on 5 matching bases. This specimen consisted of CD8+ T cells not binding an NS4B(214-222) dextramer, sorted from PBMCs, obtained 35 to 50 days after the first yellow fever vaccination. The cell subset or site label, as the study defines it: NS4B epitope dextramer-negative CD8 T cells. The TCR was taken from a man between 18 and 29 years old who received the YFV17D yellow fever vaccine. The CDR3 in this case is CASSLAGFVYGYTF. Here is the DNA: TGTGCCAGCAGCTTGGCAGGGTTCGTCTATGGCTACACCTTC. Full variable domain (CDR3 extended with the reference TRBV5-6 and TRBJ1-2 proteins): DAGVTQSPTHLIKTRGQQVTLRCSPKSGHDTVSWYQQALGQGPQFIFQYYEEEERQRGNFPDRFSGHQFPNYSSELNVNALLLGDSALYLCASSLAGFVYGYTFGSGTRLTVV.